Listed below are T cell receptor beta chains from one sample, sequenced in a study of post-analysis software for immune sequencing data. TCRdb re-called the PCR reads through MiXCR, storing one row per CDR3 protein. The sample includes approximately 570,000 distinct CDR3 sequences, about 40% of them seen just once. The source material was blood. The receptors come from a girl aged 10 to 17 with multiple sclerosis. Both conserved end residues are part of each CDR3. The order of the fields is CDR3 protein, V gene.

CASSYTVPGRFAPYF | TRBV6-5
CASKPGQENQPQHF | TRBV6-1
CASSLKASGINNEQFF | TRBV7-2
CASSYPRGRSSYNEQFF | TRBV11-2
CSAIWGMNTEAFF | TRBV20-1
CASSLNRADTDTQYF | TRBV7-9
CASSIQGLYNSPLHF | TRBV28
CSARETANNSPLHF | TRBV20-1
CASSYTRGGLGEQFF | TRBV6-6
CASSPSQDTYEQYF | TRBV12-3/TRBV12-4
CSARGGQTYEQYF | TRBV20-1
CAWSAFLAGSGETQYF | TRBV30
CASNDRGRYEQYF | TRBV7-2
CSAGTGMRQPQHF | TRBV20-1
CASSSPKGDTEAFF | TRBV5-1
CASSLSVGATNEKLFF | TRBV5-1
CASSERVRRGPWDEQYF | TRBV2
CASADGGKGDTGELFF | TRBV6-6
CSASGTGPYNEQFF | TRBV29-1
CAVTPGTSGRAKRNTNEQFF | TRBV6-1
CASSDEGQGPTEAFF | TRBV9
CASSLYRDRYEQYF | TRBV12-3/TRBV12-4
CASSEGLAETQYF | TRBV6-1
CASSPTGFSTYEQYF | TRBV27
CASSASEGPESLTYNSPLHF | TRBV7-6
CASSLNPGLAGALNEQFF | TRBV7-3
CSARPNPSGSNEQYF | TRBV20-1
CASSWGAGEDTEAFF | TRBV5-1
CASSPMGQGSYRGLANEQFF | TRBV27
CASSPSGRGRGETQYF | TRBV12-3/TRBV12-4
CTSSLDKRLAGGRTTFYNEQYF | TRBV11-2
CASSRRGEAFF | TRBV12-3/TRBV12-4
CSVHRGDNEQFF | TRBV29-1
CASSLPNLYNEQFF | TRBV5-1
CASSLGDQGGWKDGYTF | TRBV13
CAITPSGQNTGELFF | TRBV10-3
CASSLVGTSGSWASYEQYF | TRBV7-9
CASRDLGGRVADTQYF | TRBV4-1
CASSWRISYNEQFF | TRBV5-5
CSVETGGREKLFF | TRBV29-1